What follows are 8 T cell receptor beta chains derived from one specimen sequenced in a study of T cell responses to AZD1222 COVID-19 vaccine (dated by TCRdb to about 2021). The library was produced with the immunoSEQ multiplex PCR assay. TCRdb holds this immuneACCESS table with in-frame rearrangements only. Some clones are missing; in checked studies, unresolved V genes explain under half, and the rest has no known cause. The sample table shows roughly 130,000 clones, and around 83% are seen once. 12% of the sample is in the top ten clones. The sample's time point label, decoded: baseline before first vaccination. Sequences were derived from peripheral blood, sampled on day 0 of AZD1222 vaccination. Receptor source: an adult in good health.

The chain links TRBV10-2 to TRBJ1-3; D is uncertain. The V gene's germline CDR1 is WSHSY and CDR2 SAAADI. The CDR3 is 14 amino acids. Trimming stripped 3 bases from V and 0 bases from J, with 6 bases between. The chain's CDR3 is CASSDGRSGNTIYF. The CDR3 region has the DNA TGCGCCAGCAGTGACGGGCGCTCTGGAAACACCATATATTTT.

V and J are TRBV11-3 and TRBJ2-7, with unresolved D. This CDR3 spans 15 amino acids. Looked up from germline, CDR1 is SGHNT and CDR2 is YENEEA. V lost 2 bases and J lost 5, with 16 bases in between. CDR3 sequence (DNA): TGTGCCAGCAGCTTATCGGACGGGCAGTACCACGAGCAGTACTTC. Its translation is CASSLSDGQYHEQYF.

The CDR3 DNA reads TGTGCCAGCAGCCAAGATCCCCCAGCGGGGGGCCAAGAGACCCAGTACTTC. This encodes CASSQDPPAGGQETQYF. The rearrangement uses TRBV14 and TRBJ2-5; 9 positions match TRBD2. The CDR3 loop spans 17 amino acids. Germline V gene sequence: CDR1 SGHDN, CDR2 FVKESK. Trimming cost V 0 bases and J 1 base; bases outside gene matches: 6. The full variable domain, in which reference TRBV14 and TRBJ2-5 provide the parts outside the CDR3, is EAGVTQFPSHSVIEKGQTVTLRCDPISGHDNLYWYRRVMGKEIKFLLHFVKESKQDESGMPNNRFLAERTGGTYSTLKVQPAELEDSGVYFCASSQDPPAGGQETQYFGPGTRLLVL.

The chain joins TRBV21-1 to TRBJ2-5; the table assigns TRBD2, which was not confirmed against the DNA. TRBV21-1 is recorded as a pseudogene. The CDR3 is 17 amino acids. The CDR3 sequence: CASSKGVRASGQETQYF. DNA for the CDR3: TGTGCCAGCAGCAAAGGGGTAAGGGCTAGCGGACAAGAGACCCAGTACTTC.

This clone was counted a single time. CDR3 in DNA: TGTGCCAGCAGCGTAGGGGGGGCGCCTAGTGTCGCAAACACCATATATTTT. Translating it yields CASSVGGAPSVANTIYF. V is TRBV9 and J is TRBJ1-3, with a possible D match to TRBD1 (6 bases). Germline values: CDR1 SGDLS, CDR2 YYNGEE. This CDR3 is built from 17 residues. Trimming removed 0 bases at V and 6 bases at J, with 19 bases between.

This clone was detected a few times. This chain uses TRBV27 with TRBJ2-5; perhaps TRBD1 as D (6 bases). The CDR3 loop spans 14 amino acids. The V end lost 3 bases, the J end lost 1 base, and 9 bases lay between the germline ends. Germline V gene data show CDR1 as MNHEY and CDR2 as SMNVEV (reference sequence). The CDR3 DNA reads as TGTGCCAGCAGTTTTCAGGGGACCCAAGAGACCCAGTACTTC. It yields the protein CASSFQGTQETQYF.

The V and J genes are TRBV6-5 and TRBJ1-6; 8 bases match TRBD1. V gave up 4 bases and J gave up 11 bases; unmatched junction bases: 10. Germline V lookup: CDR1 MNHEY, CDR2 SVGAGI. This CDR3 region has 15 residues. The CDR3 loop is CASSFDRTGRTPLHF. CDR3 bases: TGTGCCAGCAGTTTTGATAGGACAGGGAGGACACCCCTCCACTTT.

The chain combines TRBV10-3 with TRBJ1-6; D is uncertain. CDR3 size: 15 residues. V was clipped by 2 bases and J by 6 bases, with 11 bases between them. CDR1 is ENHRY, CDR2 SYGVKD, per germline. The CDR3 nucleotides are TGTGCCATCAGTGAGAATGGGGTGGGTAATTCACCCCTCCACTTT. Its protein is CAISENGVGNSPLHF.